The rows below give T cell receptor beta chains drawn from one sample of a study of human T cells and chemical hapten exposure. TCRdb reprocessed the RACE reads with MiXCR, giving one entry per CDR3 protein. Seen here are roughly 120,000 distinct CDR3 sequences, roughly 13% observed once, and the top ten hold about 3%. Here the sequenced sample was whole blood, taken in connection with sensitization to the hapten diphenylcyclopropenone (DPC). Every receptor here comes from a young woman with alopecia areata. Some clones in this sample may be carry-over from other donors' samples. CDR3s include the opening cysteine and the closing phenylalanine or tryptophan. The D gene is left open where the match is weak. The size of a clone is reported for some rows only, either as once, few or many, or as a class for expanded clones.

>TRBJ2-1|.|TRBV2|.
TGTGCCAGCCAGGGGCGGGGGATATACAATGAGCAGTTCTTC
CASQGRGIYNEQFF
>TRBJ1-5|few|TRBV7-2|.
TGTGCCAGCAGCTTCGCCCCGGGCCTGGGTTCTAATCAGCCCCAGCATTTT
CASSFAPGLGSNQPQHF
>TRBJ2-7|few|TRBV4-1|.
TGCGCCAGCAGCCAAGTTTTAGAGGTAGCCGGATCGTACGAGCAGTACTTC
CASSQVLEVAGSYEQYF
>TRBJ2-5|few|TRBV7-3|TRBD2
TGTGCCAGCAGCTCTAGCGGAAAAGAGACCCAGTACTTC
CASSSSGKETQYF
>TRBJ2-3|.|TRBV2|TRBD2
TGTGCCAGCACCAAGTTCGGGGGGACAGATACGCAGTATTTT
CASTKFGGTDTQYF
>TRBJ1-2|few|TRBV2|TRBD1
TGTGCCAGCAGGGACAGGGACTGGGGTGACTATGGCTACACCTTC
CASRDRDWGDYGYTF
>TRBJ1-2|.|TRBV7-2|TRBD1
TGTGCCAGCAGCGTAACGACAGGGGGCCGCGATGGCTACACCTTC
CASSVTTGGRDGYTF
>TRBJ1-5|few|TRBV6-5|.
TGTGCCAGCAGTAAGAGCGGCAATCAGCCCCAGCATTTT
CASSKSGNQPQHF
>TRBJ1-2|many|TRBV29-1|.
TGCAGCACTTCGATTGTCTATGGCTACACCTTC
CSTSIVYGYTF
>TRBJ2-2|.|TRBV6-1|.
TGTGCCAGCAGCGAGTCATGGGACATCGCGAACACCGGGGAGCTGTTTTTT
CASSESWDIANTGELFF
>TRBJ2-1|many|TRBV29-1|.
TGCAGCGTTGAACCCACAGGCCCCTACAATGAGCAGTTCTTC
CSVEPTGPYNEQFF
>TRBJ2-4|few|TRBV20-1|TRBD2
TGCAGTGCTAGAGTCGTAGCGGGGGGACTAGCCAAAAACATTCAGTACTTC
CSARVVAGGLAKNIQYF
>TRBJ2-1|many|TRBV5-1|TRBD2
TGCGCCAGCAGCTTGGCCCTAGCGGGGGCCACATCAGCTGAGCAGTTCTTC
CASSLALAGATSAEQFF
>TRBJ1-2|.|TRBV20-1|.
TGCAGTGCTAGTAGGGGGTCAAACTATGGCTACACCTTC
CSASRGSNYGYTF
>TRBJ1-3|.|TRBV19|.
TGTGCCAGTAGTTCGCGCTCTGGAAACACCATATATTTT
CASSSRSGNTIYF
>TRBJ2-1|.|TRBV29-1|.
TGCAGCGCTGATGACAGATCCTACAATGAGCAGTTCTTC
CSADDRSYNEQFF
>TRBJ2-7|.|TRBV10-1|TRBD1
TGCGCCAGCAGTGAATGGACAGGGGCCCGGGAGCAGTACTTC
CASSEWTGAREQYF
>TRBJ2-3|once|TRBV7-2|.
TGTGCCAGCAGCTTAGCTTTGTCAGATACGCAGTATTTT
CASSLALSDTQYF
>TRBJ2-7|few|TRBV27|.
TGTGCCAGCAGTTTCAGGACTGGGGGGGAGCAGTACTTC
CASSFRTGGEQYF
>TRBJ2-7|.|TRBV28|.
TGTGCCAGTGAAGGCCCACTCGAGCAGTACTTC
CASEGPLEQYF
>TRBJ2-2|.|TRBV7-8|TRBD1
TGTGCCAGCAGCTTAGGTGGACAGGGGGTAATCGGGGAGCTGTTTTTT
CASSLGGQGVIGELFF
>TRBJ1-4|few|TRBV5-1|TRBD1
TGCGCCAGCAGCTTGGCCGGACAGGGGATGAATGAAAAACTGTTTTTT
CASSLAGQGMNEKLFF
>TRBJ2-1|.|TRBV7-2|TRBD2
TGTGCCAGCAGCTTAAGGGCTAGCGGGGGCCTCTACAATGAGCAGTTCTTC
CASSLRASGGLYNEQFF
>TRBJ2-3|.|TRBV24-1|.
TGTGCCACTCCCGGGTTCAAAGATACGCAGTATTTT
CATPGFKDTQYF
>TRBJ2-7|.|TRBV5-4|.
TGTGCCAGCAGCTCGGGGCGTCTACCCAATGGGGAGCAGTACTTC
CASSSGRLPNGEQYF
>TRBJ1-5|.|TRBV30|TRBD1
TGTGCCTGGAGTGTAAGGCAGGGGGCGCGATCGGTAAGCAATCAGCCCCAGCATTTT
CAWSVRQGARSVSNQPQHF
>TRBJ1-4|.|TRBV19|TRBD1
TGTGCCAGTTGTGCAGGGGGGATGACTAATGAAAAACTGTTTTTT
CASCAGGMTNEKLFF
>TRBJ1-1|many|TRBV12-3/TRBV12-4|.
TGTGCCAGCAGTTTACCGCAGGGGAACACTGAAGCTTTCTTT
CASSLPQGNTEAFF
>TRBJ2-1|.|TRBV9|TRBD1
TGTGCCAGCAGCGTAGGGATCGGGACAGGGGGGCGCAATGAGCAGTTCTTC
CASSVGIGTGGRNEQFF
>TRBJ1-5|.|TRBV18|.
TGTGCCAGCTCACCTCAGGGCAGGGTGAGCAATCAGCCCCAGCATTTT
CASSPQGRVSNQPQHF
>TRBJ1-1|.|TRBV18|.
TGTGCCAGCTCACCCCTCCCTCTTGAAGCTTTCTTT
CASSPLPLEAFF
>TRBJ1-6|few|TRBV27|.
TGTGCCAGCGGGACGGGGAATTCACCCCTCCACTTT
CASGTGNSPLHF
>TRBJ1-5|.|TRBV4-3|.
TGCGCCAGCAGCCAAGATTACGGTAACAATCAGCCCCAGCATTTT
CASSQDYGNNQPQHF
>TRBJ2-1|many|TRBV20-1|TRBD1
TGCAGTGCTTACTTGGACAGGGGATACAATGAGCAGTTCTTC
CSAYLDRGYNEQFF
>TRBJ2-7|.|TRBV18|.
TGTGCCAGCTCACCTTCTTTTGCCAGGGCCTACGAGCAGTACTTC
CASSPSFARAYEQYF
>TRBJ2-3|few|TRBV7-6|TRBD2
TGTGCCAGCAGCCCCTCCGCGGGGGGTACAGATACGCAGTATTTT
CASSPSAGGTDTQYF
>TRBJ1-6|many|TRBV7-2|.
TGTGCCAGCAGCTCCCCCGGGAGGCATTCACCCCTCCACTTT
CASSSPGRHSPLHF
>TRBJ2-2|.|TRBV2|.
TGTGCCAGCACGAGGGTGATTGGTACCGGGGAGCTGTTTTTT
CASTRVIGTGELFF
>TRBJ1-1|.|TRBV20-1|.
TGCAGTGCTAGAGAAGGGCAGGGAGGGCGGACTGAAGCTTTCTTT
CSAREGQGGRTEAFF
>TRBJ2-1|many|TRBV7-7|TRBD2
TGTGCCAGCAGCTTATTCCTAGCGGGGGCGGGTGAGCAGTTCTTC
CASSLFLAGAGEQFF